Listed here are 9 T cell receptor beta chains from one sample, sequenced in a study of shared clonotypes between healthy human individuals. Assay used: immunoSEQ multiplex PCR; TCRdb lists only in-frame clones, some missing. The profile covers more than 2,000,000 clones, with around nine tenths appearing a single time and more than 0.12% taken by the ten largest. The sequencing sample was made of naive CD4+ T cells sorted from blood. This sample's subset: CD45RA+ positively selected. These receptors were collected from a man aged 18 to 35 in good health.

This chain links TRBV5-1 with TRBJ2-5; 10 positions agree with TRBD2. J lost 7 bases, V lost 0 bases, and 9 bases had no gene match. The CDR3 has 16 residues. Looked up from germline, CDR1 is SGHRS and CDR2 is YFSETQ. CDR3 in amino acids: CASSLEVAGGLATQYF. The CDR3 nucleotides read TGCGCCAGCAGCTTGGAGGTAGCGGGGGGTTTGGCGACCCAGTACTTC.

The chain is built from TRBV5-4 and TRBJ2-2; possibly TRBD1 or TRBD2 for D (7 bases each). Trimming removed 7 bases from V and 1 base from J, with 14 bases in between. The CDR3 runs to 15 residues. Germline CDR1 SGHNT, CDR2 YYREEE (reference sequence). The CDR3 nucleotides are TGTGCCAGCCAGGGGGGGGGCGAGAACACCGGGGAGCTGTTTTTT. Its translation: CASQGGGENTGELFF.

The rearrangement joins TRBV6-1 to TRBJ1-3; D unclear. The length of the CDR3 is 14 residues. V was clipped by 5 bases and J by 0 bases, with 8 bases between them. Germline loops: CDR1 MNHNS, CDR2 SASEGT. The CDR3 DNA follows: TGTGCCAGCAGTACCGTGGGCTCTGGAAACACCATATATTTT. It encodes CASSTVGSGNTIYF.

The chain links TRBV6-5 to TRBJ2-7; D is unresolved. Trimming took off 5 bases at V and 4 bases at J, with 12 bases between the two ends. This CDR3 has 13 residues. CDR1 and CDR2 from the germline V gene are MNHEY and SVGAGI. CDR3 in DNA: TGTGCCAGCAGTGGCGCAGGAGAATACGAGCAGTACTTC. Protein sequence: CASSGAGEYEQYF.

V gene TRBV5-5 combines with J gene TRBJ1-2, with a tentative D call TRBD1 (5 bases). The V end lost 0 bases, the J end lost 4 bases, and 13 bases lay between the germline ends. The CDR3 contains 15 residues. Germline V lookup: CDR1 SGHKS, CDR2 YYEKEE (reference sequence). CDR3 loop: CASSLGQSILYGYTF. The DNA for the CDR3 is TGTGCCAGCAGCTTGGGACAGAGCATCCTCTATGGCTACACCTTC.

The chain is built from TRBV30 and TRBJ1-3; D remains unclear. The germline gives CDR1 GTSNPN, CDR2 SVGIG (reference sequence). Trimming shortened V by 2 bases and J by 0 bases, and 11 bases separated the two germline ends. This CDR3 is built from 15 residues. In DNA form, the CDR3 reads TGTGCCTGGAGTTCCGCTATGGTCTCTGGAAACACCATATATTTT. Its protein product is CAWSSAMVSGNTIYF.

The CDR3 nucleotides read TGTGCCGGACGGATAGCGGGGGGCGGGAGTGAGCAGTTCTTC. It codes for CAGRIAGGGSEQFF. The genes are TRBV5-4 and TRBJ2-1; 10 bases are a match to TRBD2. The CDR3 spans 14 residues. The V and J ends lost 10 bases and 9 bases, in that order; junction bases with no gene match: 13. Germline values: CDR1 SGHNT, CDR2 YYREEE (reference sequence).

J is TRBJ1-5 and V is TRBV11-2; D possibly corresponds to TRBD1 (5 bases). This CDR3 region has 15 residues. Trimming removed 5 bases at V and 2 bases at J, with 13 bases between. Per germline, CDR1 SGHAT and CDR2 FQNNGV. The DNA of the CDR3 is TGTGCCAGCAGCCCAGGATCGGGGGGCAATCAGCCCCAGCATTTT. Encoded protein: CASSPGSGGNQPQHF.

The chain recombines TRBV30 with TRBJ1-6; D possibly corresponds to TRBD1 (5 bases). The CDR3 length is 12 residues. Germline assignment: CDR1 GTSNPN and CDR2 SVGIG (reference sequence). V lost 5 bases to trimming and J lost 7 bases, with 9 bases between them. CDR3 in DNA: TGTGCCTGGCAGGGCTACAATTCACCCCTCCACTTT. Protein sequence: CAWQGYNSPLHF.